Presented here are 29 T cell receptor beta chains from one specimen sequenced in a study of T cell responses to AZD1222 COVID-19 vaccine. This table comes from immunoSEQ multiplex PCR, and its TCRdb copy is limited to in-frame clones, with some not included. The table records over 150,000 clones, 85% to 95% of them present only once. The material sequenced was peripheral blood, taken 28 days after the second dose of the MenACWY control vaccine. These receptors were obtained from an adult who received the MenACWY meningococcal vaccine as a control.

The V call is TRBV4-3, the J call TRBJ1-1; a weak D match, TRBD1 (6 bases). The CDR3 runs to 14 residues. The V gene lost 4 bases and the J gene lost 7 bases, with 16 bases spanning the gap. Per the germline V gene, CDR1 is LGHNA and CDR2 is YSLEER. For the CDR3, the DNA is TGCGCCAGCAGCCTCCTAGGGGGAGGCGGTGAAGCTTTCTTT. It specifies CASSLLGGGGEAFF.

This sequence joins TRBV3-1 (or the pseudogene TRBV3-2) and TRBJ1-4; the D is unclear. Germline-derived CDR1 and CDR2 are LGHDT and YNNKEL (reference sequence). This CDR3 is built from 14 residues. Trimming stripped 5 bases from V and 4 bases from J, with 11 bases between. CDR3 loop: CASSGVANNEKLFF. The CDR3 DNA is TGTGCCAGCAGCGGGGTGGCTAATAATGAAAAACTGTTTTTT.

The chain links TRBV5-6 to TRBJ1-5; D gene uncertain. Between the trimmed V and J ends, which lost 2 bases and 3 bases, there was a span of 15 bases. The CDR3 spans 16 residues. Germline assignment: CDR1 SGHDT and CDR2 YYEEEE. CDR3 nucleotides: TGTGCCAGCAGCTTCTACATACGGGGTCTCAATCAGCCCCAGCATTTT. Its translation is CASSFYIRGLNQPQHF. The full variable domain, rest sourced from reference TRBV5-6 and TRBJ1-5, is DAGVTQSPTHLIKTRGQQVTLRCSPKSGHDTVSWYQQALGQGPQFIFQYYEEEERQRGNFPDRFSGHQFPNYSSELNVNALLLGDSALYLCASSFYIRGLNQPQHFGDGTRLSIL.

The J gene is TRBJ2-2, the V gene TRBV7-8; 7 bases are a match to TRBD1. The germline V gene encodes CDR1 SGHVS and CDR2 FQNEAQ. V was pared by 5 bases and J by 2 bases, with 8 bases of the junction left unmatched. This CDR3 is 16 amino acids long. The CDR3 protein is CASSPRTGLNTGELFF. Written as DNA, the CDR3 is TGTGCCAGCAGCCCAAGGACAGGCTTAAACACCGGGGAGCTGTTTTTT.

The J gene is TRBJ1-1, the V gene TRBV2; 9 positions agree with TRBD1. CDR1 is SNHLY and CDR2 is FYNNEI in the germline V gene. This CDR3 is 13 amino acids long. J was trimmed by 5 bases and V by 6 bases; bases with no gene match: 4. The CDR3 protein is CASRAGTGTEAFF. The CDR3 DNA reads TGTGCCAGCAGGGCCGGGACAGGGACTGAAGCTTTCTTT.

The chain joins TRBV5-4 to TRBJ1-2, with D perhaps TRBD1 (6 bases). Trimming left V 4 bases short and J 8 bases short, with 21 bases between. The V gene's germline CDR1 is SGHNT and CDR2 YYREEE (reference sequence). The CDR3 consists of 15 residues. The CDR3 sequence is CASSIRDIGRRGYTF. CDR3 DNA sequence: TGTGCCAGCAGCATCCGGGACATCGGACGTCGGGGCTACACCTTC.

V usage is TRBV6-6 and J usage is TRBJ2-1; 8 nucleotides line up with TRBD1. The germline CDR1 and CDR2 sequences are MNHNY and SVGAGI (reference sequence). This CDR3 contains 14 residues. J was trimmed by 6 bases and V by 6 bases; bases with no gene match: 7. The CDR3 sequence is CASSAAGTGNEQFF. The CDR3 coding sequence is TGTGCCAGCAGCGCTGCGGGGACAGGCAATGAGCAGTTCTTC.

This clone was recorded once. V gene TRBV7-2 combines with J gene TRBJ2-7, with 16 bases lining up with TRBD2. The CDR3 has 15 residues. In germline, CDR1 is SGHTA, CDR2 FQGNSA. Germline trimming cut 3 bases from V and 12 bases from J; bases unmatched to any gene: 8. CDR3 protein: CASSFTGTSGGALYF. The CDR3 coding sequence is TGTGCCAGCAGCTTCACCGGGACTAGCGGGGGGGCCCTGTACTTC.

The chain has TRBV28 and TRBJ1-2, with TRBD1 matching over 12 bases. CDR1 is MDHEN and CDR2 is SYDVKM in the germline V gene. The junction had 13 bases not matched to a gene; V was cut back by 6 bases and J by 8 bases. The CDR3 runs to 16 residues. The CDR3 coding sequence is TGTGCCAGCAGCACCCGCCCGGGACAGGGGGCGCAAGGCTACACCTTC. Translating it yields CASSTRPGQGAQGYTF.

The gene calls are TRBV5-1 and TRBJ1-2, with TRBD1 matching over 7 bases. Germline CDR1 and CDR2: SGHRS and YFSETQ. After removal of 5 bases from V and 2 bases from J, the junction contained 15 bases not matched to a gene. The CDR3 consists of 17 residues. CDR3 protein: CASSPGGQARSNYGYTF. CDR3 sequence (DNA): TGCGCCAGCAGTCCCGGAGGACAGGCAAGGTCGAACTATGGCTACACCTTC.

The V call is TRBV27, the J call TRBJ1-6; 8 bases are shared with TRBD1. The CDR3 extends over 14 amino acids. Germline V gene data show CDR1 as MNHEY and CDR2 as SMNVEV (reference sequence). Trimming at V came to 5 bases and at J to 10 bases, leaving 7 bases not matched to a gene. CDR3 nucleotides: TGTGCCAGCAGTCGGGACAGGTTCGACTCACCCCTCCACTTT. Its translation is CASSRDRFDSPLHF.

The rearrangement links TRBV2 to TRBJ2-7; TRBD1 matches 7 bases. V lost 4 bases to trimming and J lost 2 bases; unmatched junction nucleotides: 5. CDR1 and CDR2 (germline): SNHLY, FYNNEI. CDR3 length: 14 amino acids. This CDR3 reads CASSGTGETYEQYF. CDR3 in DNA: TGTGCCAGCAGTGGAACAGGGGAAACCTACGAGCAGTACTTC.

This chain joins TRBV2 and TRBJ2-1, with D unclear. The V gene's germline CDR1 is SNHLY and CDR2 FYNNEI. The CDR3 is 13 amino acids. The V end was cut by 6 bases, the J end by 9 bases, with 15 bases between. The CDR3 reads CASRAGPLGEQFF. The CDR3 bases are TGTGCCAGCAGGGCCGGGCCCTTGGGTGAGCAGTTCTTC.

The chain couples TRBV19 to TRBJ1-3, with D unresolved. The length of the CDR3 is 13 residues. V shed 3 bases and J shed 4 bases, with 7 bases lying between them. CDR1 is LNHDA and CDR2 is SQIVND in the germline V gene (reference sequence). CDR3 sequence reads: CASSITVGNTIYF. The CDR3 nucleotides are TGTGCCAGTAGTATTACAGTCGGAAACACCATATATTTT.

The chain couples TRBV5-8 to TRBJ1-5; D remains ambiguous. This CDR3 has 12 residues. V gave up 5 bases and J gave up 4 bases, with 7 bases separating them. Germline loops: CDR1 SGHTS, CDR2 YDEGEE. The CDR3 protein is CASRRGNQPQHF. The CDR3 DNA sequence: TGTGCCAGCAGGCGTGGTAATCAGCCCCAGCATTTT.

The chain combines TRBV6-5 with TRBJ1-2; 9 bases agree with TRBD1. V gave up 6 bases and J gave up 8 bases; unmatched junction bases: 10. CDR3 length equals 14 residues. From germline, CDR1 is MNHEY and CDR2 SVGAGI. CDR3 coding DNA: TGTGCCAGCAGCAAAACGGGACAGGGTTCCGGCTACACCTTC. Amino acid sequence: CASSKTGQGSGYTF.

The CDR3 reads CASSLQVNTEAFF. Written as DNA, the CDR3 is TGTGCCAGCAGTTTACAGGTGAACACTGAAGCTTTCTTT. The chain has TRBV12-3 or TRBV12-4 and TRBJ1-1; no firm D call. Trimming stripped 2 bases from V and 0 bases from J, with 4 bases between. This CDR3 contains 13 residues.

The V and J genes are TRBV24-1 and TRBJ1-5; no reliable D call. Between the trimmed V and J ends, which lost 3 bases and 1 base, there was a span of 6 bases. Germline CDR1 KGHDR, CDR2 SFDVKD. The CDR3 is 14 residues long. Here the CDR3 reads CATSDLRSNQPQHF. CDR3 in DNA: TGTGCCACCAGTGATCTGAGAAGCAATCAGCCCCAGCATTTT.

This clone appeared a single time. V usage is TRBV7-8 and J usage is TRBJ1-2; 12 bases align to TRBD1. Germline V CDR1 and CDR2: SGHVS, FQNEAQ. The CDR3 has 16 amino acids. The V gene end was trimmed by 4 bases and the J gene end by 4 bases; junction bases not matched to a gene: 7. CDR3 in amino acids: CASSSTGTGGVYGYTF. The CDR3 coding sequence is TGTGCCAGCAGCTCTACCGGGACAGGGGGCGTCTATGGCTACACCTTC.

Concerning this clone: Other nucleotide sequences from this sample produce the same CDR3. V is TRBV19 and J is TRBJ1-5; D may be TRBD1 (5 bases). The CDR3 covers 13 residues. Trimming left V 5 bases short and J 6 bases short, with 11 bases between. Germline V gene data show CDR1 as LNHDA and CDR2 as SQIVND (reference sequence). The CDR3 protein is CASSRTGGQPQHF. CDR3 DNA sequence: TGTGCCAGTAGTCGTACGGGGGGTCAGCCCCAGCATTTT.

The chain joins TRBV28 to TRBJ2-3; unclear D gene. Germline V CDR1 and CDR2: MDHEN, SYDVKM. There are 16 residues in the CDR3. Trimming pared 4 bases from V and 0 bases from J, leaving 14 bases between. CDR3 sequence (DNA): TGTGCCAGCAGTTCCCTAAAGGCGTCTAGCACAGATACGCAGTATTTT. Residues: CASSSLKASSTDTQYF.

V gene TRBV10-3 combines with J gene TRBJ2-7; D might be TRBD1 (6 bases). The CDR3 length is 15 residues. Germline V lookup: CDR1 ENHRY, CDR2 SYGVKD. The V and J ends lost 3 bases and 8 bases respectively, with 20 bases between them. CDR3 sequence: CAISDDQGPSRKQYF. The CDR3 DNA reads TGTGCCATCAGTGACGATCAGGGGCCCTCACGGAAGCAGTACTTC.

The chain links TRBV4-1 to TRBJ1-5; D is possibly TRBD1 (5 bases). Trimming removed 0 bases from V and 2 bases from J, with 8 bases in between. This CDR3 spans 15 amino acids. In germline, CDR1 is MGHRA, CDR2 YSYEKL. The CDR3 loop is CASSQDSQGNQPQHF. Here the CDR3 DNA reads TGCGCCAGCAGCCAAGATTCACAGGGCAATCAGCCCCAGCATTTT.

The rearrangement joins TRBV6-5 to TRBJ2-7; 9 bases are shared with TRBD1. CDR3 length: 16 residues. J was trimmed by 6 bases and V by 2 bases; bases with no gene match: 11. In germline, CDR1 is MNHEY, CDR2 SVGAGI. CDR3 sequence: CASSYRSGTGYGEQYF. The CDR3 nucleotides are TGTGCCAGCAGTTACAGATCCGGGACAGGGTACGGCGAGCAGTACTTC.

CDR3 in DNA: TGTGCCAGCAGCTTGTTGGGCAATGGGGAAAGTACTGAAGCTTTCTTT. Protein: CASSLLGNGESTEAFF. The genes are TRBV7-8 and TRBJ1-1; D is unclear. Trimming removed 3 bases from V and 5 bases from J, with 19 bases in between. The germline gives CDR1 SGHVS, CDR2 FQNEAQ. The CDR3 runs 16 residues.

The CDR3 DNA follows: TGCGCCAGCAGTCAACCGCCCGACCTGTCCGGGAGATGCTATGGCTACACCTTC. Its protein product is CASSQPPDLSGRCYGYTF. J is TRBJ1-2 and V is TRBV23-1; D remains unclear. TRBV23-1 is identified as an open reading frame with a role that is uncertain. Trimming removed 2 bases at V and 4 bases at J, with 23 bases between. There are 18 residues in the CDR3.

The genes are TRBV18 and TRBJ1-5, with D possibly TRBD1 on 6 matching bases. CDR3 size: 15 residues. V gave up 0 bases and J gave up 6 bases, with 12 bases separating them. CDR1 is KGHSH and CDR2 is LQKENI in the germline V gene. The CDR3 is CASSPPVQGGQPQHF. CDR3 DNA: TGTGCCAGCTCACCACCGGTACAGGGCGGTCAGCCCCAGCATTTT.

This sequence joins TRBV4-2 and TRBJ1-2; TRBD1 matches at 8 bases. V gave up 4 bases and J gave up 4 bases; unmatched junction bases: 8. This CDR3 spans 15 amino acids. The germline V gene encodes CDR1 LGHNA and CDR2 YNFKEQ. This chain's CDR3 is CASSRGQVDVYGYTF. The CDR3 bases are TGTGCCAGCAGCCGGGGACAGGTTGATGTCTATGGCTACACCTTC.

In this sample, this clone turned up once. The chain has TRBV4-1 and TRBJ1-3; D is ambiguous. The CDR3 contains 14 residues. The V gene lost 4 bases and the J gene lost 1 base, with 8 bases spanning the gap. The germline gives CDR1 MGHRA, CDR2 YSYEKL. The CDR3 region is CASSPLGSGNTIYF. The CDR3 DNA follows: TGCGCCAGCAGCCCCCTAGGATCTGGAAACACCATATATTTT.